The 4 T cell receptor beta chains presented below share a single source sample, sequenced in a study of blood T cell repertoires in COVID-19 (dated by TCRdb to the early 2020s). The library came from the immunoSEQ multiplex PCR assay. As stored in TCRdb, this immuneACCESS dataset retains in-frame rearrangements with V and J assigned. A fraction of the clones does not appear; measured against another copy, unresolved V genes explain less than half of the discrepancy, and the remainder lacks a known reason. The sample data list roughly 230,000 clones, and 90% of these were observed just once. The ten largest clonotypes hold around 2.3% of the sample. Sequenced input: peripheral blood. Source of these receptors: a woman in her sixties with COVID-19, enrolled during active disease.

This chain joins TRBV5-4 and TRBJ1-1; no definite D call. Germline CDR1 reads SGHNT; CDR2 reads YYREEE (reference sequence). Trimming left V 0 bases short and J 7 bases short, with 10 bases between. The CDR3 has 13 amino acids. In DNA, the CDR3 is TGTGCCAGCAGCTTGGACGCAGTTGGTGAAGCTTTCTTT. Its protein product is CASSLDAVGEAFF.

This chain connects TRBV3-1 (or the pseudogene TRBV3-2) to TRBJ2-5, with 8 positions matching TRBD2. V lost 6 bases to trimming and J lost 3 bases; unmatched junction nucleotides: 6. Per germline, CDR1 LGHDT and CDR2 YNNKEL (reference sequence). This CDR3 has 14 amino acids. This CDR3 reads CASRVRGGKETQYF. CDR3 DNA: TGTGCCAGCAGGGTACGGGGGGGCAAAGAGACCCAGTACTTC.

V and J are TRBV5-1 and TRBJ2-3; D remains unclear. CDR1 is SGHRS, CDR2 YFSETQ, per germline. The CDR3 contains 17 residues. With 0 bases removed from V and 0 bases from J, the gap between germline ends came to 14 bases. Here the CDR3 DNA reads TGCGCCAGCAGCTTGGATCCCGGAGATGGGAGCACAGATACGCAGTATTTT. It yields the protein CASSLDPGDGSTDTQYF. Complete variable domain (other parts from reference TRBV5-1 and TRBJ2-3): KAGVTQTPRYLIKTRGQQVTLSCSPISGHRSVSWYQQTPGQGLQFLFEYFSETQRNKGNFPGRFSGRQFSNSRSEMNVSTLELGDSALYLCASSLDPGDGSTDTQYFGPGTRLTVL.

The genes are TRBV5-1 and TRBJ2-7; D is unclear. The CDR3 runs to 14 residues. V lost 0 bases to trimming and J lost 4 bases, with 11 bases between them. Germline V gene sequence: CDR1 SGHRS, CDR2 YFSETQ. The chain's CDR3 is CASSLAVSRYEQYF. The DNA for the CDR3 is TGCGCCAGCAGCTTGGCCGTCTCCAGATACGAGCAGTACTTC.